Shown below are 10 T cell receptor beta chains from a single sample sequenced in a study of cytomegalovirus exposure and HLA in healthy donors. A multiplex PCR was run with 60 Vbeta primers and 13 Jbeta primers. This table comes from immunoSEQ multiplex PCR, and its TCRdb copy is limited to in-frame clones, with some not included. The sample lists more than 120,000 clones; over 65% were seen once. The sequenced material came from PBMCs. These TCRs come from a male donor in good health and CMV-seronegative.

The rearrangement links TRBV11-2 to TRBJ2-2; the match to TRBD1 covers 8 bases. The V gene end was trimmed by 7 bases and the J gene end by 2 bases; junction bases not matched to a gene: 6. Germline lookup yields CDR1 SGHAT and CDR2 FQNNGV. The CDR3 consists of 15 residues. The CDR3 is CASNRQGSNTGELFF. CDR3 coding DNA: TGTGCCAGCAACCGACAGGGGTCTAACACCGGGGAGCTGTTTTTT.

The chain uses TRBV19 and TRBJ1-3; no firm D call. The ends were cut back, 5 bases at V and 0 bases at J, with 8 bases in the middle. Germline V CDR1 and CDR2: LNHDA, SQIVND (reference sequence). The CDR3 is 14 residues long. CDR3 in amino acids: CASSWAISGNTIYF. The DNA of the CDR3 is TGTGCCAGTAGTTGGGCAATCTCTGGAAACACCATATATTTT.

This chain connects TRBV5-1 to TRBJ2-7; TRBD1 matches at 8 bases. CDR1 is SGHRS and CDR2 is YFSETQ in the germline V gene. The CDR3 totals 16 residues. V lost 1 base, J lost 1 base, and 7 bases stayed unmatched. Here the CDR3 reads CASSLLPRQGSYEQYF. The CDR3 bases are TGCGCCAGCAGCTTGCTCCCCCGACAGGGGTCCTACGAGCAGTACTTC.

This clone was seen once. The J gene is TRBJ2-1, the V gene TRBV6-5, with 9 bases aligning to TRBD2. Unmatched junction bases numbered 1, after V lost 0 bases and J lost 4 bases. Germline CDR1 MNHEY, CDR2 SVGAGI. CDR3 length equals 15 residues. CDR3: CASSYSSGSYNEQFF. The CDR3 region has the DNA TGTGCCAGCAGTTACTCTAGCGGGAGTTACAATGAGCAGTTCTTC.

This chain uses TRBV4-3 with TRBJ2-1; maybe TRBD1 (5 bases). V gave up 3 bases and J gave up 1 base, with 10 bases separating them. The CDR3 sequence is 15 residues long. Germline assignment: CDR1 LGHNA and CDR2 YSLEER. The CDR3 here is CASSHRAGSYNEQFF. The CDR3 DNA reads TGCGCCAGCAGCCACCGGGCAGGGTCCTACAATGAGCAGTTCTTC.

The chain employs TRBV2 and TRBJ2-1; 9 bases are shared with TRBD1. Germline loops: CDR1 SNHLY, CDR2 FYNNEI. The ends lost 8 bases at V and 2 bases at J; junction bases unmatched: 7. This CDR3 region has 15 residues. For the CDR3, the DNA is TGTGCCAGCGGATTACAGGGGGCAACCTACAATGAGCAGTTCTTC. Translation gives CASGLQGATYNEQFF. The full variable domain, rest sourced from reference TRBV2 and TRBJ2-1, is EPEVTQTPSHQVTQMGQEVILRCVPISNHLYFYWYRQILGQKVEFLVSFYNNEISEKSEIFDDQFSVERPDGSNFTLKIRSTKLEDSAMYFCASGLQGATYNEQFFGPGTRLTVL.

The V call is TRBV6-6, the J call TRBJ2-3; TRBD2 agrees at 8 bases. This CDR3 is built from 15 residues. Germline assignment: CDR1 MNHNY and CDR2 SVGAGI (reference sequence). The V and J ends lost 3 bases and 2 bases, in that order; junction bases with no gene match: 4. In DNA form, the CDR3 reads TGTGCCAGCAGTTATAAAGCGGGAGTCACAGATACGCAGTATTTT. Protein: CASSYKAGVTDTQYF.

The CDR3 coding sequence is TGTGCCAGCAGAATGTCTGTAGAGGGCTCCTACGAGCAGTACTTC. It translates to CASRMSVEGSYEQYF. The chain uses TRBV2 and TRBJ2-7; D may be TRBD2 (5 bases). V lost 6 bases and J lost 0, with 15 bases in between. The CDR3 is 15 amino acids. From germline, CDR1 is SNHLY and CDR2 FYNNEI.

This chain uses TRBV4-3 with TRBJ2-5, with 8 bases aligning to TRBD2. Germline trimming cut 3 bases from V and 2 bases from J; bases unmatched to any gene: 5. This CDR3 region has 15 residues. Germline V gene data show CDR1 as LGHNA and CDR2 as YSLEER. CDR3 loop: CASSQGASGQETQYF. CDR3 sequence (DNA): TGCGCCAGCAGCCAGGGGGCTAGCGGGCAAGAGACCCAGTACTTC.

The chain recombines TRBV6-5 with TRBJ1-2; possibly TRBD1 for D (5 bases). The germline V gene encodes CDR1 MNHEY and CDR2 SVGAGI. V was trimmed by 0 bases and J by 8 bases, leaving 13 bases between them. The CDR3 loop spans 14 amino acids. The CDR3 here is CASSYSRSGVGYTF. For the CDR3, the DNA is TGTGCCAGCAGTTACTCGAGGTCGGGGGTGGGCTACACCTTC.